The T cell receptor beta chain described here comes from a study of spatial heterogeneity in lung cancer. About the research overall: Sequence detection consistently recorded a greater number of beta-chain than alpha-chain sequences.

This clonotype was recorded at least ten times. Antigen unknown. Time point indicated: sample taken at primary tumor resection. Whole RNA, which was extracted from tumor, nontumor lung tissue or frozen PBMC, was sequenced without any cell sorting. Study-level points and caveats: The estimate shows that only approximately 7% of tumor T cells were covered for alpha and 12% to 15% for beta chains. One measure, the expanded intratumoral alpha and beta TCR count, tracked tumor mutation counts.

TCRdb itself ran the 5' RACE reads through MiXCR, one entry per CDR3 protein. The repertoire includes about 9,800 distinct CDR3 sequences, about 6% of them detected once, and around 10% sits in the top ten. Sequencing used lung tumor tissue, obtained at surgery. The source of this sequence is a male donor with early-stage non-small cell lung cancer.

The DNA of the CDR3 is TGTGCCAGCAGTGAATTAGGAAGGGCCGTCTCTGGAAACACCATATATTTT. Protein sequence: CASSELGRAVSGNTIYF. The chain combines TRBV25-1 with TRBJ1-3, with no clear D. Germline V gives CDR1 MGHDK, CDR2 SYGVNS. The CDR3 runs to 17 residues. Between the trimmed V and J ends, which lost 1 base and 0 bases, there was a span of 13 bases.